Sequencing of this TCR beta chain was carried out in a study of blood T cells in healthy people across ages (dated by TCRdb to about 2015). Concerning the study at large: In model experiments, template switching captured about one uniquely barcoded TCR beta cDNA molecule for every two T cells. Using deep sequencing normalized with unique cDNA molecular identifiers, the study measured how TCR beta repertoire diversity changes with age. Four age groups were formed from the donors: young (average roughly 16 years), middle-aged (approximately 39), aged (62) and long-lived (roughly 81). For two donors (one aged 18 to 30 and one aged 80 or older), the study analyzed two additional independent replicas of 1 million unique cDNA reads from the same blood draw.

The V end loses 6 bases and the J end loses 2 bases, and a stretch of 19 bases separates them. The CDR3 starts with the cysteine, ends with the phenylalanine, and has 17 residues. The kept DNA is CDR3 alone, 51 bases in frame from the first base. CDR1 and CDR2, looked up from the germline V gene, are SNHLY and FYNNEI. Remarks on this clonotype: What this receptor recognizes is not known. Per-nucleotide qualities are absent, and no much larger clonotype sits a single base away.

What the work shows at the level of the full study, not this receptor alone: The long-lived group showed more naive CD4+ T cells, fewer expanded clones and increased TCR diversity than the aged group, suggesting age selection. Observed TCR beta diversity correlated strongly with the percentage of naive T cells measured by flow cytometry. The CMV infection status of donors was not known, potentially confounding age-related changes in expanded clonotypes. Estimates of total diversity based on one million sequenced T cells were considered lower bounds and underestimates. As age increased, observed TCR beta diversity per million T cells dropped in a roughly linear way, and a significant reduction was already evident by age 40. Since profiling was done on bulk unsorted PBMCs, naive and antigen-experienced compartments could not be conclusively compared.

The library was made by 5' RACE. The reads were generated on an Illumina HiSeq 2500. A second roughly 7 to 11 cycle PCR used a sample-barcoded 5' primer and a J-beta primer mix. A unique molecular identifier was introduced onto each TCR beta cDNA molecule by a template-switch 5' adaptor carrying 12 random nucleotides. Each sample yielded at least 2.5 million CDR3-containing paired-end reads. All of the RNA was converted into first-strand cDNA using the Mint cDNA synthesis kit, with a TRBC-specific oligonucleotide serving as the primer. All cDNA was treated with uracil-DNA glycosylase and then went through a first 18-cycle PCR with the universal primers M1SS and BC2_uni_R. As for how the authors treated the data: Normalization of each sample was performed by random selection of 1 million high-quality reads, each carrying a distinct molecular identifier. Reads sharing molecular identifiers were discarded rather than binned into consensus sequences. CDR3 identification, clonotype clustering and error correction used MiTCR with a Q25 quality threshold and the strictest error-elimination algorithm. A nonparametric unseen species model with Euler transformation was used to estimate a lower bound on total TCR beta diversity. Clones were called with MiXCR by TCRdb after fastp trimmed the public reads at Q25, and only in-frame beta chains were retained. One record per CDR3 amino acid sequence lists the most common genes and DNA. V and J calls and clone size were set by TCRdb, not the authors. This sample has roughly 1,100,000 distinct CDR3 sequences in its table, and roughly a quarter of those were observed once. Around 0.75% of the sample comes from the top ten.

Donors were about 36 systemically healthy Caucasian individuals from Russia aged 6 to 90 years. Ten milliliters of peripheral blood were drawn from each donor into EDTA-treated Vacutainer tubes. PBMCs were isolated by Ficoll-Paque density-gradient centrifugation, with at least 6 million obtained per sample. Trizol reagent was used to extract total RNA from PBMCs, with at least 5 micrograms per sample. For every donor, an aliquot of PBMCs went through flow cytometry to measure the percentages of naive CD45RAhigh/CD27high T cells. The sample was also linked to a second study, of T cells of mothers and their children. Taken from the second paper: Nine systemically healthy Caucasian individuals, comprising three mothers and their six children, were included as donors. cDNA synthesis used all of the extracted RNA, with approximately 1.4 ug of RNA in each 15 ul reaction. In the second PCR, sample barcodes and 2-4 random nucleotides were introduced via the M1S primer. Over 10 million TCR beta CDR3 reads came from each mother, compared with about 3.2 million reads from each child. TCR recombination output is similarly shaped by thymic selection in related and unrelated pairs, with a minor effect exerted by inherited differences. Normalized repertoire overlap was always found to be slightly, but never significantly, higher in related mother-child pairs than in unrelated mother-child pairs. No persistent microchimeric T cell clones were found, with a detection sensitivity of around 100 clones per million clonotypes. Deep NGS was used in the study to compare the TCR beta repertoires of mothers and children and to look for features that separate related mother-child pairs from unrelated individuals. The mean age was about 37 +/- 4 years for the mothers and around 10 +/- 4 years for the children. After adapters were ligated using NEBNext reagents, the libraries underwent 100+100 nt paired-end sequencing on an Illumina HiSeq 2000. To prevent cross-contamination, the mother and child libraries were prepared one month apart and sequenced in separate runs. Each donor had between 500,000 and 2,000,000 distinct TCR beta clonotypes identified. Naive TCR beta clonotypes were estimated from low-frequency clonotypes matched to each donor's FACS-determined naive share, without sorting.

Sequencing was carried out using blood. Recombination joined TRBV2 with TRBJ1-4; the D gene assignment is ambiguous. The receptor comes from a girl aged 2-10 years in good health. The DNA is as follows: TGTGCCAGCAGCGAAATGGGGATTCTTGTGACTAATGAAAAACTGTTTTTT. It codes for CASSEMGILVTNEKLFF. Supplemented by the reference TRBV2 and TRBJ1-4 proteins around the CDR3, the complete variable domain is EPEVTQTPSHQVTQMGQEVILRCVPISNHLYFYWYRQILGQKVEFLVSFYNNEISEKSEIFDDQFSVERPDGSNFTLKIRSTKLEDSAMYFCASSEMGILVTNEKLFFGSGTQLSVL.